Each of the 26 T cell receptor beta chains below was sequenced from the same sample in a study of graft-versus-host responses after intestinal transplantation. Antigens for these TCRs are unknown. Profiling relied on immunoSEQ multiplex PCR, and the TCRdb table lists in-frame clones only, not all of them. The table includes about 93,000 clones, 85% to 95% detected once. The specimen was unstimulated CD8+ T cells sorted from spleen or lymph node cells, collected before intestinal transplant. The source is a human donor who received an intestinal transplant.

The V and J genes are TRBV2 and TRBJ2-2; maybe TRBD2 (6 bases). V lost 8 bases to trimming and J lost 7 bases, with 17 bases between them. This CDR3 is built from 14 residues. Germline CDR1 and CDR2: SNHLY and FYNNEI. The CDR3 loop reads CASAQTRGGGELFF. CDR3 nucleotide sequence: TGTGCCAGCGCGCAGACTAGGGGAGGCGGGGAGCTGTTTTTT.

This rearrangement joins TRBV29-1 to TRBJ2-3; unclear D gene. V lost 4 bases and J 5 bases, leaving 7 bases between the germline ends. The CDR3 has 11 amino acids. Per germline, CDR1 SQVTM and CDR2 ANQGSEA. As DNA, the CDR3 is TGCAGCGTTGTTAGACTAGATACGCAGTATTTT. This gives the protein CSVVRLDTQYF.

This chain joins TRBV30 and TRBJ2-7; 11 nucleotides align to TRBD1. The CDR3 runs to 12 residues. Germline-derived CDR1 and CDR2 are GTSNPN and SVGIG (reference sequence). CDR3 sequence (DNA): TGTGCTTGGGACAGGGGGGAGTACGAGCAGTACTTC. The encoded protein is CAWDRGEYEQYF.

J is TRBJ2-7 and V is TRBV5-5; the D gene is possibly TRBD2 (7 bases). Looked up from germline, CDR1 is SGHKS and CDR2 is YYEKEE (reference sequence). Trimming pared 4 bases from V and 0 bases from J, leaving 17 bases between. This CDR3 comprises 16 residues. The chain's CDR3 is CASSGGAGRISYEQYF. The DNA of the CDR3 is TGTGCCAGCAGCGGGGGGGCAGGCCGGATCTCCTACGAGCAGTACTTC.

The CDR3 region is CASSQVGGANTGELFF. CDR3 DNA: TGTGCCAGCAGCCAAGTCGGGGGTGCCAACACCGGGGAGCTGTTTTTT. The J gene is TRBJ2-2, the V gene TRBV7-3, with D tentatively TRBD2 (6 bases). The CDR3 covers 16 residues. CDR1 SGHTA and CDR2 FQGTGA come from the germline V gene. The V end was cut by 5 bases, the J end by 2 bases, with 15 bases between.

The rearrangement joins TRBV9 to TRBJ2-1; 10 nucleotides line up with TRBD2. V shed 2 bases, J shed 8 bases, and the junction held 4 bases outside the gene matches. The CDR3 length is 14 residues. From germline, CDR1 is SGDLS and CDR2 YYNGEE. CDR3 coding DNA: TGTGCCAGCAGCGTGGCTAGCGGGGGTTATGAGCAGTTCTTC. The encoded protein is CASSVASGGYEQFF.

In this sample, this clone turned up once. The chain employs TRBV5-1 and TRBJ2-1; maybe TRBD2 (5 bases). CDR1 SGHRS and CDR2 YFSETQ come from the germline V gene. V was clipped by 3 bases and J by 0 bases, with 13 bases between them. This CDR3 has 16 amino acids. CDR3 sequence: CASSSRTGSSYNEQFF. The CDR3 nucleotides are TGCGCCAGCAGCTCACGGACGGGGAGCTCCTACAATGAGCAGTTCTTC.

CDR3 amino acids: CASSSNRDTQYF. Written as DNA, the CDR3 is TGTGCCAGCAGCTCTAACAGGGATACGCAGTATTTT. The chain carries TRBV13 and TRBJ2-3, with a weak D call TRBD1 (5 bases). The V gene lost 4 bases and the J gene lost 6 bases, with 8 bases spanning the gap. Looked up from germline, CDR1 is PRHDT and CDR2 is FYEKMQ (reference sequence). The CDR3 length is 12 residues.

The chain employs TRBV19 and TRBJ2-7; 13 nucleotides line up with TRBD2. Germline V gene sequence: CDR1 LNHDA, CDR2 SQIVND (reference sequence). J gave up 0 bases and V 3 bases, and 11 bases lay outside the gene matches. This CDR3 spans 19 amino acids. CDR3 DNA: TGTGCCAGTAGTATTTTGGGGACTAGCGGGAAAACTAGCTCCTACGAGCAGTACTTC. It specifies CASSILGTSGKTSSYEQYF.

This chain connects TRBV5-5 to TRBJ1-6; D not resolved. This CDR3 comprises 17 residues. Germline V CDR1 and CDR2: SGHKS, YYEKEE (reference sequence). With 1 base removed from V and 0 bases from J, the gap between germline ends came to 11 bases. CDR3 region: CASSLKTSSSYNSPLHF. The CDR3, as DNA: TGTGCCAGCAGCTTGAAGACATCAAGCTCCTATAATTCACCCCTCCACTTT.

J is TRBJ2-5 and V is TRBV6-5; no clear D gene. CDR3 size: 15 residues. Trimming cost V 6 bases and J 2 bases, with 16 bases left between them. Germline V CDR1 and CDR2: MNHEY, SVGAGI. The CDR3 is CASSVTRTEQETQYF. Written as DNA, the CDR3 is TGTGCCAGCAGCGTTACCCGAACAGAACAAGAGACCCAGTACTTC.

This rearrangement joins TRBV28 to TRBJ2-7; the D is unclear. The V gene lost 2 bases and the J gene lost 0 bases, with 5 bases spanning the gap. Germline CDR1 is MDHEN and CDR2 is SYDVKM. The CDR3 has 13 residues. The DNA for the CDR3 is TGTGCCAGCAGTTTACTTTTCTCCTACGAGCAGTACTTC. Protein sequence: CASSLLFSYEQYF. Drawing the rest from reference TRBV28 and TRBJ2-7, the complete variable domain is DVKVTQSSRYLVKRTGEKVFLECVQDMDHENMFWYRQDPGLGLRLIYFSYDVKMKEKGDIPEGYSVSREKKERFSLILESASTNQTSMYLCASSLLFSYEQYFGPGTRLTVT.

This rearrangement joins TRBV6-1 to TRBJ2-3; D is perhaps TRBD2 (6 bases). V lost 2 bases, J lost 0 bases, and 9 bases lay in between. Looked up from germline, CDR1 is MNHNS and CDR2 is SASEGT. This CDR3 region has 15 residues. The CDR3 coding sequence is TGTGCCAGCAGTGAAATGAGCGGGAGCACAGATACGCAGTATTTT. This encodes CASSEMSGSTDTQYF.

The chain employs TRBV27 and TRBJ1-6, with a possible D match to TRBD1 (5 bases). Germline V lookup: CDR1 MNHEY, CDR2 SMNVEV (reference sequence). V was trimmed by 4 bases and J by 7 bases, leaving 11 bases between them. The CDR3 is made up of 14 amino acids. CDR3 amino acids: CASSSIGGNSPLHF. The CDR3 DNA reads TGTGCCAGCAGTTCTATCGGGGGGAATTCACCCCTCCACTTT.

The chain joins TRBV6-1 to TRBJ2-1; 9 nucleotides align to TRBD2. J was trimmed by 7 bases and V by 6 bases; bases with no gene match: 10. This CDR3 has 15 residues. The germline V gene has CDR1 MNHNS and CDR2 SASEGT. This CDR3 reads CASRELAGLGNEQFF. CDR3 nucleotides: TGTGCCAGCAGAGAACTAGCGGGCCTAGGGAATGAGCAGTTCTTC.

The sample holds a few counts of this clone. The rearrangement joins TRBV5-6 to TRBJ1-1, with D perhaps matching TRBD1 (5 bases). CDR1 SGHDT and CDR2 YYEEEE come from the germline V gene. This CDR3 has 13 residues. Deletions cut 2 bases from V and 1 base from J, with 6 bases between. CDR3 DNA: TGTGCCAGCAGCTTAGACAGGAACACTGAAGCTTTCTTT. Its protein product is CASSLDRNTEAFF.

The chain recombines TRBV30 with TRBJ1-5; D is ambiguous. The CDR3 contains 13 residues. CDR1 is GTSNPN and CDR2 is SVGIG in the germline V gene (reference sequence). The V gene lost 0 bases and the J gene lost 2 bases, with 5 bases spanning the gap. CDR3 residues: CAWSVRGNQPQHF. In DNA, the CDR3 is TGTGCCTGGAGTGTAAGAGGCAATCAGCCCCAGCATTTT.

The chain employs TRBV4-1 and TRBJ2-1; 11 bases line up with TRBD2. The junction had 9 bases not matched to a gene; V was cut back by 0 bases and J by 5 bases. Germline CDR1 MGHRA, CDR2 YSYEKL. The CDR3 covers 18 residues. The CDR3 coding sequence is TGCGCCAGCAGCCAAGAAAGGTCTAGCGGGAGGCAAAACAATGAGCAGTTCTTC. It yields the protein CASSQERSSGRQNNEQFF.

The V gene is TRBV19, the J gene TRBJ2-1; 14 bases match TRBD2. With 6 bases clipped from V and 2 bases from J, the junction kept 12 bases outside the gene matches. This CDR3 contains 19 residues. Looked up from germline, CDR1 is LNHDA and CDR2 is SQIVND (reference sequence). The CDR3 nucleotides read TGTGCCAGTAGCCAAGACTCCGGGACTAGCGGGGGAACCTACAATGAGCAGTTCTTC. It is translated as CASSQDSGTSGGTYNEQFF.

The chain combines TRBV18 with TRBJ1-5; D not certain. Germline assignment: CDR1 KGHSH and CDR2 LQKENI. V gave up 4 bases and J gave up 5 bases, with 9 bases separating them. This CDR3 has 13 residues. The DNA of the CDR3 is TGTGCCAGCTCACGAGGAGGGTATCAGCCCCAGCATTTT. It codes for CASSRGGYQPQHF.

J is TRBJ1-3 and V is TRBV19; D remains unclear. CDR1 is LNHDA, CDR2 SQIVND, per germline (reference sequence). This CDR3 spans 17 amino acids. V dropped 3 bases and J dropped 0 bases, with 15 bases sitting between them. CDR3 amino acids: CASSILYSLSSGNTIYF. The CDR3 nucleotides are TGTGCCAGTAGTATCTTGTACAGTTTGTCCTCTGGAAACACCATATATTTT.

The V call is TRBV19, the J call TRBJ1-2, with D hard to call. The ends were cut back, 9 bases at V and 1 base at J, with 12 bases in the middle. This CDR3 has 13 amino acids. Germline assignment: CDR1 LNHDA and CDR2 SQIVND (reference sequence). The CDR3 DNA reads as TGTGCCAGCCTACTCGGAGTTAACTATGGCTACACCTTC. This encodes CASLLGVNYGYTF.

The chain is built from TRBV4-3 and TRBJ2-7; a weak D match, TRBD1 (5 bases). V was clipped by 1 base and J by 3 bases, with 16 bases between them. The germline CDR1 and CDR2 sequences are LGHNA and YSLEER. The CDR3 length is 16 residues. The CDR3 coding sequence is TGCGCCAGCAGCCAAGCTCAGTCGACAGTTTTCTACGAGCAGTACTTC. Its protein is CASSQAQSTVFYEQYF.

The gene calls are TRBV9 and TRBJ1-5, with 10 bases fitting TRBD1. CDR1 is SGDLS, CDR2 YYNGEE, per germline. Trimming removed 3 bases from V and 6 bases from J; junction bases left unmatched: 6. The CDR3 is 15 amino acids. The CDR3 nucleotides read TGTGCCAGCAGCGCGGACCGGGACAGGGGTCAGCCCCAGCATTTT. This sequence encodes CASSADRDRGQPQHF.

The rearrangement joins TRBV5-6 to TRBJ2-1; 10 nucleotides match TRBD2. CDR1 SGHDT and CDR2 YYEEEE come from the germline V gene. The CDR3 consists of 15 residues. V was pared by 0 bases and J by 7 bases, with 4 bases of the junction left unmatched. Here the CDR3 DNA reads TGTGCCAGCAGCTTGGGCCTAGCGGGAGCAAATGAGCAGTTCTTC. This encodes CASSLGLAGANEQFF.

The rearrangement joins TRBV7-3 to TRBJ2-1; D is possibly TRBD1 (6 bases). CDR1 SGHTA and CDR2 FQGTGA come from the germline V gene. Trimming pared 5 bases from V and 8 bases from J, leaving 19 bases between. The CDR3 sequence is 15 residues long. The CDR3 DNA reads as TGTGCCAGCAGCGTGGACAGTGCCCTCCTTGATGAGCAGTTCTTC. Amino acids: CASSVDSALLDEQFF.